This T cell receptor beta chain stems from a study of blood T cells in healthy people across ages. V gave up 1 base and J gave up 2 bases; unmatched junction bases: 3. This CDR3 is 15 amino acids long. Looked up from germline, CDR1 is LGHDT and CDR2 is YNNKEL (reference sequence). Together with a sample-barcoded 5' primer, a J-beta primer mix was included in a second PCR lasting roughly 6 to 12 cycles. TCRdb redid the calling of the 5' RACE reads with MiXCR, one entry per CDR3 protein. Among about 620,000 distinct CDR3 sequences listed, around 21% were seen once. About this clonotype itself: Antigen: not known. Being one base from a much bigger clone, this may be a read error. Here the CDR3 omits its conserved ending phenylalanine or tryptophan, so a read error is the likely source.

Findings and caveats of the study: In long-lived donors, naive CD4+ cell counts and diversity exceeded those of aged donors. Because sorting was not performed, PBMCs prevented conclusive naive versus antigen-experienced comparison.

What was sequenced was blood. The genes are TRBV3-1 and TRBJ2-3, with TRBD2 matching over 7 bases. This sequence originates from a man aged 65-85 years in good health. This chain's CDR3 is CASSQAGGTTDTQYL. CDR3 nucleotides: TGTGCCAGCAGCCAAGCGGGAGGAACCACAGATACGCAGTATCTT.